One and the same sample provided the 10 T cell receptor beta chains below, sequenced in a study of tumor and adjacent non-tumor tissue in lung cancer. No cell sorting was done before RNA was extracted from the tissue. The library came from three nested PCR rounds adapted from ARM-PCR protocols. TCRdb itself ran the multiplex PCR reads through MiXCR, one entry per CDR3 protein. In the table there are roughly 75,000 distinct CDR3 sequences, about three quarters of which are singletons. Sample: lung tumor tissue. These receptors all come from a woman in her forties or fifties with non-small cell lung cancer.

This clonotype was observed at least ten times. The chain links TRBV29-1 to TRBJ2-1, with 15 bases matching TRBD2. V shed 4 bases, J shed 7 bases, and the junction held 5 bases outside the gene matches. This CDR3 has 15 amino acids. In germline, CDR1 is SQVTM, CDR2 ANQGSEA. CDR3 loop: CSVAGLAGGSNEQFF. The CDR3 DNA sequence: TGCAGCGTTGCCGGACTAGCGGGAGGGTCGAATGAGCAGTTCTTC.

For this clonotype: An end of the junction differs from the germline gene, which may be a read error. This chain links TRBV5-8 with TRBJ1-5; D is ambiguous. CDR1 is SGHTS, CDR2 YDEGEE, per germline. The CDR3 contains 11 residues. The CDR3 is CASGLGQPLHF. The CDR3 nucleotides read TGTGCCAGCGGCTTGGGTCAGCCCCTGCATTTT.

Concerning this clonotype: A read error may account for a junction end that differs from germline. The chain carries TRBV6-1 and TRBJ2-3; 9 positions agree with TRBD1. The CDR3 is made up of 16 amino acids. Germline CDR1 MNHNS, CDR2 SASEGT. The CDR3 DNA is TGTGCCAGCAGTACAGCTCCGGGACAGGGAGCATATACTCAGTATTTT. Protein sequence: CASSTAPGQGAYTQYF.

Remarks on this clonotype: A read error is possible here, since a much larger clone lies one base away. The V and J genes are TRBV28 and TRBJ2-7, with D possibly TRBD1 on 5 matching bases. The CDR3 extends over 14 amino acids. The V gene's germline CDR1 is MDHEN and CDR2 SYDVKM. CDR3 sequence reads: CASSFDSFSYELYF. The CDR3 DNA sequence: TGTGCCAGCAGCTTTGACAGTTTCTCCTACGAGCTGTACTTC.

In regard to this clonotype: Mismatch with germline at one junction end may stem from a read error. CDR3 sequence: CASSRSWGGSYERYF. CDR3 DNA sequence: TGTGCAAGCAGCCGTTCGTGGGGGGGGTCCTACGAGCGGTACTTC. The chain uses TRBV12-3 or TRBV12-4 and TRBJ2-7; 7 bases align to TRBD2. The CDR3 has 15 residues.

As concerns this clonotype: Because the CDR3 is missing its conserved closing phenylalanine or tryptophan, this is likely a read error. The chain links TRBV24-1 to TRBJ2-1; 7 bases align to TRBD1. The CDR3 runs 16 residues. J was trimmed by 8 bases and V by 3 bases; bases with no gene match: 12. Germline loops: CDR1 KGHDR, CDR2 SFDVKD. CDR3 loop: CATSDIAVTGNDEQFL. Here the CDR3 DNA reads TGTGCCACCAGTGATATAGCTGTGACAGGGAACGATGAGCAGTTCCTC.

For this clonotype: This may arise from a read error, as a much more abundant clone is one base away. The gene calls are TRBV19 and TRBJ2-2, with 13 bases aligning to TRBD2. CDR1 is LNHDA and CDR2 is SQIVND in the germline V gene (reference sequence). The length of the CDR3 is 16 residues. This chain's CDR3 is CASSSGTSGNIGELFF. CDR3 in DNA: TGTGCCAGTAGTTCAGGGACTAGCGGGAACATCGGGGAGCTGTTTTTT.

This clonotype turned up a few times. The CDR3 reads CASSQGHLVAFNEQFF. The CDR3 coding sequence is TGCGCCAGCAGCCAAGGACACCTTGTGGCCTTCAATGAGCAGTTCTTC. The chain links TRBV4-1 to TRBJ2-1; D not certain. The CDR3 has 16 amino acids. The V end lost 1 base, the J end lost 6 bases, and 16 bases lay between the germline ends. Germline-derived CDR1 and CDR2 are MGHRA and YSYEKL.

CDR3 sequence: CASSPGQTYQPQYF. The CDR3 coding sequence is TGTGCCAGCAGCCCAGGTCAGACATATCAGCCCCAGTATTTT. The V call is TRBV7-8, the J call TRBJ1-5; D remains ambiguous. The J call may be in error: the DNA end matches TRBJ2-3 better. Germline V gene sequence: CDR1 SGHVS, CDR2 FQNEAQ. The CDR3 covers 14 residues.

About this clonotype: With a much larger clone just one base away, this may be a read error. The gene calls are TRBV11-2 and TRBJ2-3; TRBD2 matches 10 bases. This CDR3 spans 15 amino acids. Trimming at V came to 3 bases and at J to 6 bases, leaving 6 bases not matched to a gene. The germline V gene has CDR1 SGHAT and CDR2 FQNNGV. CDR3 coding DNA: TGTGCCAGCAGCTTTACTGCTAGCGGGAGTGATACGCAGTATTTT. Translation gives CASSFTASGSDTQYF.